One and the same sample provided the 5 T cell receptor beta chains below, sequenced in a study of blood T cell repertoires in COVID-19. Profiled with immunoSEQ multiplex PCR; TCRdb holds only in-frame clones, not every one. The sample includes about 76,000 clones, roughly 84% of them seen just once. The sample consisted of peripheral blood. The source is an elderly man with acute or convalescent COVID-19.

CDR3 bases: TGTGCCAGCTGTCAGGGACAGCGGAACACTGAAGCTTTCTTT. Translating gives CASCQGQRNTEAFF. The rearrangement links TRBV28 to TRBJ1-1; 7 nucleotides match TRBD1. This CDR3 is built from 14 residues. Germline-derived CDR1 and CDR2 are MDHEN and SYDVKM. Trimming removed 8 bases from V and 1 base from J; junction bases left unmatched: 7.

The chain joins TRBV7-3 to TRBJ2-7; TRBD1 agrees at 7 bases. The CDR3 is made up of 14 amino acids. Trimming removed 6 bases from V and 4 bases from J; junction bases left unmatched: 9. Germline values: CDR1 SGHTA, CDR2 FQGTGA. This chain's CDR3 is CASREQGILYEQYF. CDR3 in DNA: TGTGCCAGCAGAGAACAGGGGATTTTGTACGAGCAGTACTTC.

This rearrangement joins TRBV3-1 (or the pseudogene TRBV3-2) to TRBJ2-5; 7 bases are shared with TRBD2. Germline V lookup: CDR1 LGHDT, CDR2 YNNKEL (reference sequence). The CDR3 is 17 residues long. J lost 2 bases, V lost 1 base, and 10 bases had no gene match. The CDR3 here is CASSQARGGSGQETQYF. The DNA of the CDR3 is TGTGCCAGCAGCCAAGCGCGCGGCGGGAGTGGTCAAGAGACCCAGTACTTC.

The chain employs TRBV18 and TRBJ1-1; 7 nucleotides agree with TRBD1. The CDR3 length is 15 residues. V gave up 3 bases and J gave up 2 bases; unmatched junction bases: 6. CDR1 and CDR2 from the germline V gene are KGHSH and LQKENI. The CDR3 region is CASSPPTGRNTEAFF. DNA for the CDR3: TGTGCCAGCTCACCGCCGACAGGGAGAAACACTGAAGCTTTCTTT. Variable domain in full (rest from reference TRBV18 and TRBJ1-1): NAGVMQNPRHLVRRRGQEARLRCSPMKGHSHVYWYRQLPEEGLKFMVYLQKENIIDESGMPKERFSAEFPKEGPSILRIQQVVRGDSAAYFCASSPPTGRNTEAFFGQGTRLTVV.

This clone appeared once. The J gene is TRBJ1-1, the V gene TRBV7-8; 7 nucleotides agree with TRBD1. CDR1 is SGHVS and CDR2 is FQNEAQ in the germline V gene. The CDR3 is 14 residues long. After removal of 2 bases from V and 8 bases from J, the junction contained 8 bases not matched to a gene. The DNA of the CDR3 is TGTGCCAGCAGCTTATCCCGACAGGGTTCCGAAGCTTTCTTT. This gives the protein CASSLSRQGSEAFF.